The present T cell receptor beta chain was sequenced within a study of shared clonotypes between healthy human individuals. Regarding the study as a whole: Investigators collected only blood, and repertoires in tissues likely differ.

Naive CD8 cells, CD45RO-negative and positively selected for CCR7, excluded terminally differentiated effector memory CD45RA+ cells. With 2 bases removed from V and 1 base from J, the gap between germline ends came to 8 bases. CDR1 is SGHAT, CDR2 FQNNGV, per germline. The CDR3 is 14 amino acids. Concerning this clone: Its antigen is unidentified.

The protocol was immunoSEQ multiplex PCR, while the TCRdb copy is restricted to in-frame clones and leaves out a portion. The table lists more than 2 million clones, roughly 95% of them singletons. The source material was naive CD8+ T cells sorted from blood. This rearrangement joins TRBV11-2 to TRBJ1-1; D unclear. This TCR was recovered from a man aged 18 to 29 in good health. CDR3 bases: TGTGCCAGCAGCTTATCAGGTCCGAACACTGAAGCTTTCTTT. Amino acids: CASSLSGPNTEAFF.